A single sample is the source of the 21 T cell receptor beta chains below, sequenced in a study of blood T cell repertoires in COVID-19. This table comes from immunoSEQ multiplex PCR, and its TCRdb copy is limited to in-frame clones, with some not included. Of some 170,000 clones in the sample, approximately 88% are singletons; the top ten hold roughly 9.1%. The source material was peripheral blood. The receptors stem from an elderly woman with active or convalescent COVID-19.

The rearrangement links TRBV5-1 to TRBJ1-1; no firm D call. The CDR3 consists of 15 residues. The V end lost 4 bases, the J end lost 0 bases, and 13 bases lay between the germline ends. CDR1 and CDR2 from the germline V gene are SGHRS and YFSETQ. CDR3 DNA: TGCGCCAGCAGCACGGTGCGCGATATGAACACTGAAGCTTTCTTT. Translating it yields CASSTVRDMNTEAFF.

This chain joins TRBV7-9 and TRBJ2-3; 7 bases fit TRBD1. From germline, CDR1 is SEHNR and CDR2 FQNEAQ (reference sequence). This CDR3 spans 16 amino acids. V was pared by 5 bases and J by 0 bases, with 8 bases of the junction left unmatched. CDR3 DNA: TGTGCCAGCAGCCCCCAAGGGGGCGGCAGCACAGATACGCAGTATTTT. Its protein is CASSPQGGGSTDTQYF.

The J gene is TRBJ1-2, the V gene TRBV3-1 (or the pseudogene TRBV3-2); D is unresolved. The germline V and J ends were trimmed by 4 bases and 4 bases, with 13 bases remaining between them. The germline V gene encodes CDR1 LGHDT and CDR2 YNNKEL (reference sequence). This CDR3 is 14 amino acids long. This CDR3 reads CASSPLVPLYGYTF. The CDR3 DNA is TGTGCCAGCAGCCCCCTTGTTCCCCTCTATGGCTACACCTTC.

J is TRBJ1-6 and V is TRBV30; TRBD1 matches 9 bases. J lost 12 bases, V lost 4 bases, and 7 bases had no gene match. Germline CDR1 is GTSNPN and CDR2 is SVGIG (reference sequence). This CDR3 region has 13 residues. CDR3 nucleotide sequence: TGTGCCTGGACCGGGACAGGGAAAAAACCCCTCCACTTT. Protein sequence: CAWTGTGKKPLHF.

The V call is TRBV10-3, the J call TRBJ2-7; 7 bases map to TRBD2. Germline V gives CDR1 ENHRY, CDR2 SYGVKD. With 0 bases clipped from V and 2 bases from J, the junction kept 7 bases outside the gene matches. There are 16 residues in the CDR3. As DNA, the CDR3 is TGTGCCATCAGTGAGTCGGGGGGGACCACAACCTACGAGCAGTACTTC. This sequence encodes CAISESGGTTTYEQYF.

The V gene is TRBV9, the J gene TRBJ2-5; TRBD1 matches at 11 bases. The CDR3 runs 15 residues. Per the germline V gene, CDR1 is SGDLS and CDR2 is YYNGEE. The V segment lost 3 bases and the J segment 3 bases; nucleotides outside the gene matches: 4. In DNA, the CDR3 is TGTGCCAGCAGCGGGGGACAGGGGGTGGAAGAGACCCAGTACTTC. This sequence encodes CASSGGQGVEETQYF.

The CDR3 loop reads CASSLGRTGTGNTIYF. The CDR3 DNA follows: TGTGCCAGCAGCTTAGGACGTACAGGGACTGGAAACACCATATATTTT. The gene calls are TRBV5-4 and TRBJ1-3, with a possible D match to TRBD1 (6 bases). Germline-derived CDR1 and CDR2 are SGHNT and YYREEE (reference sequence). V lost 2 bases and J 2 bases, leaving 14 bases between the germline ends. The CDR3 runs to 16 residues.

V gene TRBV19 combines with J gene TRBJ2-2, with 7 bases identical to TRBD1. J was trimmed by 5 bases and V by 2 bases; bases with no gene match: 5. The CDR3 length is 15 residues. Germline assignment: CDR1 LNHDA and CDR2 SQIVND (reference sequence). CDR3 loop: CASSIRTGQTGELFF. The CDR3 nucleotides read TGTGCCAGTAGTATAAGGACAGGACAAACCGGGGAGCTGTTTTTT.

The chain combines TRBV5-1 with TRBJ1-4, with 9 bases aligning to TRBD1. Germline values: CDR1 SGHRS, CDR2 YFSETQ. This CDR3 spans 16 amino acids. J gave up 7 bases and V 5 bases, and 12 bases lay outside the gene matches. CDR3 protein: CASRETTGGWVEKLFF. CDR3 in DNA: TGCGCCAGCAGAGAAACTACAGGGGGCTGGGTTGAAAAACTGTTTTTT.

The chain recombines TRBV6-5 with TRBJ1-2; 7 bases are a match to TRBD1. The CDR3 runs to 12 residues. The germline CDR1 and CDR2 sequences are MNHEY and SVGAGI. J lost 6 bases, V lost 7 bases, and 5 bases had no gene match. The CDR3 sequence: CASIGGGHGYTF. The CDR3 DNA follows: TGTGCCAGCATTGGAGGGGGCCATGGCTACACCTTC.

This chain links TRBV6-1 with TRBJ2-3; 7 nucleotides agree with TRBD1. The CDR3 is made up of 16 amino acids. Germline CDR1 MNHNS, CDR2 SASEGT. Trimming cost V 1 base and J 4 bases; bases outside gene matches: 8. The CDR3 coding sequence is TGTGCCAGCAGTGAAGGGCTAGGGGGCAGTCCAGATACGCAGTATTTT. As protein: CASSEGLGGSPDTQYF.

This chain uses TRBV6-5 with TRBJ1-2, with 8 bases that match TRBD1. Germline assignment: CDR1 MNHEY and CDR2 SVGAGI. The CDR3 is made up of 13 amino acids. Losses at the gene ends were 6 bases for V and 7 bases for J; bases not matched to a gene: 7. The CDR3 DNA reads TGTGCCAGCAGCGCGACAGGGGATTCTGGCTACACCTTC. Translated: CASSATGDSGYTF.

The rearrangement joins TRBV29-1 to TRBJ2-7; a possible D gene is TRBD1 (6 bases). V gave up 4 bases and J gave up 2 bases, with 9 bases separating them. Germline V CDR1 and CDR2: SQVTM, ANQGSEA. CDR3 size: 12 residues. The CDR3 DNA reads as TGCAGCGTTGGCTCAGGGGCCTACGAGCAGTACTTC. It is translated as CSVGSGAYEQYF.

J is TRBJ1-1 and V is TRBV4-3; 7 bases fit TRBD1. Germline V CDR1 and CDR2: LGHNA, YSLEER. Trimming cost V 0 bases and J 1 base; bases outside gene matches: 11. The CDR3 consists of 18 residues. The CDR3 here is CASSQDTLGQKTNTEAFF. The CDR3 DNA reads TGCGCCAGCAGCCAAGATACCTTGGGACAGAAAACGAACACTGAAGCTTTCTTT.

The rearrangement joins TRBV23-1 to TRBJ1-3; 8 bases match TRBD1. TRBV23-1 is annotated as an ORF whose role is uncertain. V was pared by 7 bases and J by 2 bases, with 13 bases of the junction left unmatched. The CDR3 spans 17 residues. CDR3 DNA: TGCGCCAGCATGTGGACAGGGTATAAGTTGGCTGGAAACACCATATATTTT. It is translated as CASMWTGYKLAGNTIYF.

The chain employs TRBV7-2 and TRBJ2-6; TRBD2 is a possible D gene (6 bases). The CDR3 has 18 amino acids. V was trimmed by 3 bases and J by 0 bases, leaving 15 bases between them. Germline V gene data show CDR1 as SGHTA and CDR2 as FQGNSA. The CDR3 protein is CASSFFSGLGSGANVLTF. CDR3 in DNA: TGTGCCAGCAGCTTTTTCAGCGGGTTGGGCTCTGGGGCCAACGTCCTGACTTTC.

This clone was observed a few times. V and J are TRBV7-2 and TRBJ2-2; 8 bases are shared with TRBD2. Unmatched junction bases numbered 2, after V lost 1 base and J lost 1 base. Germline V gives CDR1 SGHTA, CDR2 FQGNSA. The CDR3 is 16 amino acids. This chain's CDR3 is CASSLEGTRNTGELFF. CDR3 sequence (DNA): TGTGCCAGCAGCTTAGAGGGGACTAGGAACACCGGGGAGCTGTTTTTT.

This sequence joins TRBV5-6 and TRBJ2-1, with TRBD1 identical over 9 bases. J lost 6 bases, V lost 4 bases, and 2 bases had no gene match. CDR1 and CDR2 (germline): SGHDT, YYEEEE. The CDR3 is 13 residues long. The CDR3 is CASSKDRGNEQFF. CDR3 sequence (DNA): TGTGCCAGCAGCAAGGACAGGGGCAATGAGCAGTTCTTC.

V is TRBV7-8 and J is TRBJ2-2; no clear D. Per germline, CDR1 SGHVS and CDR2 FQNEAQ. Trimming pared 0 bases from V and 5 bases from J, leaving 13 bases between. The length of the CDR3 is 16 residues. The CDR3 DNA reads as TGTGCCAGCAGCTTAGCGTCCACCCCCGGGACCGGGGAGCTGTTTTTT. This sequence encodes CASSLASTPGTGELFF. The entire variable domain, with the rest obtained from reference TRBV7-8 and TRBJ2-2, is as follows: GAGVSQSPRYKVAKRGQDVALRCDPISGHVSLFWYQQALGQGPEFLTYFQNEAQLDKSGLPSDRFFAERPEGSVSTLKIQRTQQEDSAVYLCASSLASTPGTGELFFGEGSRLTVL.

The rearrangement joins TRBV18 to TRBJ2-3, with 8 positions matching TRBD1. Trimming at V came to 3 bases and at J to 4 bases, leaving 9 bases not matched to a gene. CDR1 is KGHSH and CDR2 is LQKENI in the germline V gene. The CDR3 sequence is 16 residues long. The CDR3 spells CASSPPTGEEADTQYF. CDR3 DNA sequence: TGTGCCAGCTCACCTCCGACAGGGGAAGAGGCAGATACGCAGTATTTT.

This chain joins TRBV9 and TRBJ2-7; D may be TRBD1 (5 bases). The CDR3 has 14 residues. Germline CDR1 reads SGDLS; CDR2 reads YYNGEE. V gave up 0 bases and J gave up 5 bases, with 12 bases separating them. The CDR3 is CASSVGQGWDEQYF. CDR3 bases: TGTGCCAGCAGCGTAGGCCAGGGATGGGACGAGCAGTACTTC. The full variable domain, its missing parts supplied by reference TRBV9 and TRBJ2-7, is DSGVTQTPKHLITATGQRVTLRCSPRSGDLSVYWYQQSLDQGLQFLIQYYNGEERAKGNILERFSAQQFPDLHSELNLSSLELGDSALYFCASSVGQGWDEQYFGPGTRLTVT.